These T cell receptor beta chains were read from a single sample in a study of blood T cells in healthy people across ages. TCRdb re-derived calls from the 5' RACE reads in MiXCR, one entry per CDR3 protein. Here the sample spans about 970,000 distinct CDR3 sequences, roughly 47% being singletons. The specimen sequenced was blood. The origin of the receptors is an older woman in good health. CDR3s include the opening cysteine and the closing phenylalanine or tryptophan.

CDR3aa | v_gene
CASSRSGRVQETQYF | TRBV28
CASSLPQGGATQYF | TRBV5-6
CASSLGQGHGYTF | TRBV2
CSAPQGGEQYF | TRBV20-1
CASSFGTSPSNEQYF | TRBV7-2
CASSLAGRLAGRTGELFF | TRBV7-2
CASSQRDRFRTQYF | TRBV14
CASSPSGQPQHF | TRBV7-8
CASSSHVAGGPWETQYF | TRBV7-2
CAIKQGQGKGEQYF | TRBV10-3
CSVVGGVGTDTQYF | TRBV29-1
CASSAPGTSKETQYF | TRBV7-2
CASSNGRGEFF | TRBV7-2
CASSPDSYEQYF | TRBV18
CATSGTGTGRYEQYF | TRBV24-1
CASRRGAIQETQYF | TRBV11-1
CASSFGLAGVNEQFF | TRBV27
CASSVGVGGAQADTQYF | TRBV9
CASSPQKAGSGRTQYF | TRBV28
CSVETWGTGTYEQYF | TRBV29-1
CASSAARETQYF | TRBV5-1
CASSYVGTAGEQYF | TRBV28
CASSPSGRKQETQYF | TRBV14
CASSLDLNKTPYEQYF | TRBV5-6
CASSMTAISSGANVPTF | TRBV7-6
CASTRGDRDTQYF | TRBV6-5
CASSPSAGPETQYF | TRBV7-9
CSVWQGAGGANVLTF | TRBV20-1
CASSQVRVVARDTEAFF | TRBV4-1
CASSLDLHRGQYF | TRBV12-3/TRBV12-4
CSVGGGDNEKLFF | TRBV29-1
CSASLSGEPGTQYF | TRBV29-1
CASKQLAGDLYNEQFF | TRBV3-1
CASSQEGEFYGYTF | TRBV4-2
CASRGAGTTYEQYF | TRBV6-2/TRBV6-3
CASSQVSGYSEKLFF | TRBV4-1
CSARDLRTGINEQFF | TRBV20-1
CTSSAMTNPYEQYF | TRBV7-8
CASSSGTADHGYTF | TRBV7-8
CSAITQGIYGYTF | TRBV20-1
CSARAYGGAGFLGYTF | TRBV20-1
CASSLADPRRNYGYTF | TRBV11-2
CASSQVDRGRTDTQYF | TRBV4-1
CSAPSSAGRYEQYF | TRBV20-1
CATSESGGPTYEQYF | TRBV24-1
CASSLQGYEQFF | TRBV7-2
CASSPQGLAGGLEPKNIQYF | TRBV4-2
CASSPVSGTNYPFLYEQYF | TRBV7-6
CASSLPDIKETQYF | TRBV4-1
CASSVAGTGNREQFF | TRBV9